This T cell receptor (beta chain) was sequenced for a study of OX40 agonist ivuxolimab in advanced cancers. Turning to the study itself: Patients were treated with ivuxolimab, an agonistic anti-OX40 (CD134) antibody. In this trial design, patients received ivuxolimab intravenously at 0.01 to 10 mg/kg every 2 weeks. Hepatocellular carcinoma, melanoma, renal cell or head and neck cancer occurred in dose-escalation patients. Age averaged roughly 60 years (range about 20 to 80), and more than 80% were male.

The table came from immunoSEQ multiplex PCR; TCRdb's copy has only in-frame clones and leaves some out. The sample lists 60,000 or so clones, around four fifths seen once, with about 3.7% in the top ten. Trimming removed 6 bases from V and 8 bases from J, with 20 bases in between. Looked up from germline, CDR1 is MNHEY and CDR2 is SMNVEV (reference sequence). The CDR3 loop spans 15 amino acids. The receptor was isolated from an adult with an advanced solid tumor such as melanoma, head and neck, liver or kidney cancer. This chain uses TRBV27 with TRBJ2-1, with D tentatively TRBD1 (6 bases). The sequencing here drew on CD4+ or CD8+ T cells sorted from blood, taken in a trial of the OX40 agonist ivuxolimab. For the CDR3, the DNA is TGTGCCAGCAGACGAGAGGGACAAGGAGGCCATGAGCAGTTCTTC. Protein sequence: CASRREGQGGHEQFF.